Described below is a single T cell receptor (beta chain) sequence and its context. The target antigen is unknown. These data originate in a study of T-cell memory formation after mild COVID-19. Study results and caveats: Contracting CD8+ clones were enriched in EMRA, CD4+ mainly in CM and EM. Cross-reactive memory appears to have joined, as suggested by some responding clones showing up in pre-infection memory.

TCRdb reprocessed the 5' RACE reads via MiXCR and lists one record per CDR3 protein. The sample contains around 320,000 distinct CDR3 sequences, approximately 20% of which appear only once. This receptor was taken from a man aged 18 to 29 who had mild COVID-19 (a few samples of this study predate the infection). Cell type and time point are not known. What was sequenced was PBMCs or a T cell subset sorted from them (not recorded which).

CDR3 residues: CASSYGPGQGREKLFF. CDR3 sequence (DNA): TGTGCCAGCAGTTACGGGCCGGGACAGGGTCGTGAAAAACTGTTTTTT. The chain couples TRBV6-5 to TRBJ1-4; 9 bases line up with TRBD1. Germline values: CDR1 MNHEY, CDR2 SVGAGI. The V gene end was trimmed by 2 bases and the J gene end by 7 bases; junction bases not matched to a gene: 8. The CDR3 is 16 residues long.